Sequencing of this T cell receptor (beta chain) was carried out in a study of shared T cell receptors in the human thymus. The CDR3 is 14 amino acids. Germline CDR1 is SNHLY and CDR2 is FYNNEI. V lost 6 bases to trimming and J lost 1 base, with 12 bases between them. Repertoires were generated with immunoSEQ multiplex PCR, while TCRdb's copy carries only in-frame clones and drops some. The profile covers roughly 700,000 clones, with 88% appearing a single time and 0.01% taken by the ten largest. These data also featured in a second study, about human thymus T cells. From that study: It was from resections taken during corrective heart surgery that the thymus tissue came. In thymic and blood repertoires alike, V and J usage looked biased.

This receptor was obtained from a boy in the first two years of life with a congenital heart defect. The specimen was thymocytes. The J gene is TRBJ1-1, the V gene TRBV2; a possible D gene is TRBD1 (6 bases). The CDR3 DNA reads TGTGCCAGCAGCTCTGGGGGGGCGAACACTGAAGCTTTCTTT. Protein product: CASSSGGANTEAFF.